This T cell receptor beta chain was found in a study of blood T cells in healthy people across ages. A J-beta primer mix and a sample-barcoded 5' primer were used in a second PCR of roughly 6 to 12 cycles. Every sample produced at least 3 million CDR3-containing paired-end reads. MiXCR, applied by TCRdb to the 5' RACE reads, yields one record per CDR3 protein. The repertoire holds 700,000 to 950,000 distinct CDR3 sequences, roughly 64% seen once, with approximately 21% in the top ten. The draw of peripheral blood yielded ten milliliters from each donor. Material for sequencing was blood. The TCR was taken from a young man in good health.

The CDR3 spells CASSIDRGGGSPLHF. Written as DNA, the CDR3 is TGCGCCAGCAGCATAGACAGGGGAGGAGGTTCACCCCTCCACTTT. The genes are TRBV5-1 and TRBJ1-6; 8 bases map to TRBD1. Losses at the gene ends were 4 bases for V and 9 bases for J; bases not matched to a gene: 9. The CDR3 runs to 15 residues. Germline values: CDR1 SGHRS, CDR2 YFSETQ.